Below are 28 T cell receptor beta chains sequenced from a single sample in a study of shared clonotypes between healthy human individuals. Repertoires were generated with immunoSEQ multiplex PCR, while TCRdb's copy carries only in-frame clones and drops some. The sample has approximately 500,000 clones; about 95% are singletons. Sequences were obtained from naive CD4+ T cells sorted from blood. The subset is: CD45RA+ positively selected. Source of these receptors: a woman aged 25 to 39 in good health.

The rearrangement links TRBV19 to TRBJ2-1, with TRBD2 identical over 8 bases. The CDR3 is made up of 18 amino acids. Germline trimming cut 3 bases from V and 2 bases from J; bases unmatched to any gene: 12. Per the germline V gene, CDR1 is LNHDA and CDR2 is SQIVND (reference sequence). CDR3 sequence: CASSIGSGGGRTYNEQFF. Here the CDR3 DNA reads TGTGCCAGTAGTATTGGTTCCGGTGGCGGGAGGACCTACAATGAGCAGTTCTTC. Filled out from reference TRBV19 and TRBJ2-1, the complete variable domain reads DGGITQSPKYLFRKEGQNVTLSCEQNLNHDAMYWYRQDPGQGLRLIYYSQIVNDFQKGDIAEGYSVSREKKESFPLTVTSAQKNPTAFYLCASSIGSGGGRTYNEQFFGPGTRLTVL.

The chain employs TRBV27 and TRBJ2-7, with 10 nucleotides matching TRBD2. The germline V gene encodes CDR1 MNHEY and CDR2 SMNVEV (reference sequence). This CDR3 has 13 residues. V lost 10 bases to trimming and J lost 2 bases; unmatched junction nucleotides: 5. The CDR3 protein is CATRLAGTYEQYF. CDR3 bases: TGTGCCACCCGACTAGCGGGCACCTACGAGCAGTACTTC.

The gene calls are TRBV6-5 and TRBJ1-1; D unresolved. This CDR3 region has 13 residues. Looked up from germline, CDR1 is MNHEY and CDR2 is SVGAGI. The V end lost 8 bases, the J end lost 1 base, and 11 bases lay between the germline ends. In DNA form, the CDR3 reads TGTGCCAGCGGCTCTTTCCCGAACACTGAAGCTTTCTTT. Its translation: CASGSFPNTEAFF.

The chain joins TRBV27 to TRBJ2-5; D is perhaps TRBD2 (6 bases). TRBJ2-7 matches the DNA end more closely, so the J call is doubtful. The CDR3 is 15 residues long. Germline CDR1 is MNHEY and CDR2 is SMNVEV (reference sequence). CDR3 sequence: CASSLLGTPGVEQYF. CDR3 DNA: TGTGCCAGCAGCCTACTCGGGACTCCAGGCGTCGAGCAGTACTTC.

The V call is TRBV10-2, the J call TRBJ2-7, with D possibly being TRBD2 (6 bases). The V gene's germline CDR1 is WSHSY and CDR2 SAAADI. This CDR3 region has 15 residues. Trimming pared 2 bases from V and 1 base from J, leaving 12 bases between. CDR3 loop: CASSEATGLSYEQYF. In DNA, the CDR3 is TGCGCCAGCAGTGAGGCAACGGGACTTTCCTACGAGCAGTACTTC.

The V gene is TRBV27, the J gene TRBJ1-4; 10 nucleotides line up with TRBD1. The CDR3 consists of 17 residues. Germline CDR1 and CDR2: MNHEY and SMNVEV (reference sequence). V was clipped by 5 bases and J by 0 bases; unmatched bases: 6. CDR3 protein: CASSKGTGDATNEKLFF. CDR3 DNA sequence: TGTGCCAGCAGTAAAGGGACAGGGGATGCAACTAATGAAAAACTGTTTTTT.

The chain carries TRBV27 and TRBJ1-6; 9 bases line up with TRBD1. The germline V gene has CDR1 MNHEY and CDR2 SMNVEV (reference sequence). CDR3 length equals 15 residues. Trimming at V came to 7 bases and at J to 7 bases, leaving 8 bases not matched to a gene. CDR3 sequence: CASTTGQGWNSPLHF. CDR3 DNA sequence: TGTGCCAGCACCACGGGACAGGGATGGAATTCACCCCTCCACTTT.

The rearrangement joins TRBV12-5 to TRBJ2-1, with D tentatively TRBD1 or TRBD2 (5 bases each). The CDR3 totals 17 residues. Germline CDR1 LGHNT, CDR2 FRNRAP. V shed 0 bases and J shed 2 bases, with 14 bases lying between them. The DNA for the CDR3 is TGTGCTAGTGGTTTGGTACCGGGGCAGGGCACCTACAATGAGCAGTTCTTC. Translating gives CASGLVPGQGTYNEQFF.

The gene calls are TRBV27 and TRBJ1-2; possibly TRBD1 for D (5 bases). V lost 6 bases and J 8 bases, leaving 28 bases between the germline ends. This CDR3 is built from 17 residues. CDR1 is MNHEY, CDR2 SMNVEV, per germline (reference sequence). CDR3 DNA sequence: TGTGCCAGCAGCCCTATAGGATCGGGACCGGGGATGCACGGCTACACCTTC. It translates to CASSPIGSGPGMHGYTF.

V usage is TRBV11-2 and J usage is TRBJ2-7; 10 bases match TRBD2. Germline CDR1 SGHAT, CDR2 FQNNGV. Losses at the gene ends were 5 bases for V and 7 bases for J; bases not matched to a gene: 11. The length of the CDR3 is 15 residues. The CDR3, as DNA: TGTGCCAGCAGCCCCACTAGCGGGAAATCGAGGGAGCAGTACTTC. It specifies CASSPTSGKSREQYF.

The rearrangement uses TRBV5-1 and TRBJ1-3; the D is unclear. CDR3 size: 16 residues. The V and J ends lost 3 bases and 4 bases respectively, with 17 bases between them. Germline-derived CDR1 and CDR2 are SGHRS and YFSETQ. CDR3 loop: CASSSGLDWAGNTIYF. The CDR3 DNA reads TGCGCCAGCAGCTCGGGCCTCGACTGGGCAGGAAACACCATATATTTT.

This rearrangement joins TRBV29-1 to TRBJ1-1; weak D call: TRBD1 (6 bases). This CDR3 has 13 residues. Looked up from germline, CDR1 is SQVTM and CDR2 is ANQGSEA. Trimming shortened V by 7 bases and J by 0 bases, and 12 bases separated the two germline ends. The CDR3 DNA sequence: TGCAGCGCTGGGGGGCGTTTGAACACTGAAGCTTTCTTT. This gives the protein CSAGGRLNTEAFF.

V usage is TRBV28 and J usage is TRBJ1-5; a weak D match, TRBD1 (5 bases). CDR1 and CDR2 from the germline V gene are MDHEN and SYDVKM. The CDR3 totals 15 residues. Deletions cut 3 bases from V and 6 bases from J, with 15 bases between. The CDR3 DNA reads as TGTGCCAGCAGTTTTGGGGGGGTGCTGGGTCAGCCCCAGCATTTT. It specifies CASSFGGVLGQPQHF.

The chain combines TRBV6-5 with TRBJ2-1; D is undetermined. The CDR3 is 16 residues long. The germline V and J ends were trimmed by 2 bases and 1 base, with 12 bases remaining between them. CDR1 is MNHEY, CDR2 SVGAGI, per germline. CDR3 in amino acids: CASSYLGSPSYNEQFF. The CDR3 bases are TGTGCCAGCAGTTACCTTGGCTCGCCATCCTACAATGAGCAGTTCTTC.

The CDR3 sequence is CASSWPGQGTGELFF. CDR3 sequence (DNA): TGTGCCAGCAGTTGGCCGGGACAGGGAACCGGGGAGCTGTTTTTT. V usage is TRBV6-5 and J usage is TRBJ2-2, with 9 bases identical to TRBD1. The CDR3 covers 15 residues. With V trimmed by 4 bases and J by 5 bases, 5 bases remained unmatched. From germline, CDR1 is MNHEY and CDR2 SVGAGI.

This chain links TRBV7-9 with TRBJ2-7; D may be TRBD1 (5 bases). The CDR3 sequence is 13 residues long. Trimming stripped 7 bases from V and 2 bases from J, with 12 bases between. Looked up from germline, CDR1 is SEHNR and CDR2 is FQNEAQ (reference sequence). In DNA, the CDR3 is TGTGCCAGCACCCAGACAGAGACCTACGAGCAGTACTTC. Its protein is CASTQTETYEQYF.

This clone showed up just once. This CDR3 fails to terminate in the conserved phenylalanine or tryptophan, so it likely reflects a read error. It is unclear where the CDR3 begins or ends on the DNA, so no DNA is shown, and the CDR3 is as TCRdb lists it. The chain's CDR3 is CASSLGLAGGPLSY. The rearrangement joins TRBV7-2 to TRBJ2-7; TRBD2 was called by the table and not checked on the DNA. Germline CDR1 SGHTA, CDR2 FQGNSA. From its first to its last residue, the CDR3 has 14 amino acids.

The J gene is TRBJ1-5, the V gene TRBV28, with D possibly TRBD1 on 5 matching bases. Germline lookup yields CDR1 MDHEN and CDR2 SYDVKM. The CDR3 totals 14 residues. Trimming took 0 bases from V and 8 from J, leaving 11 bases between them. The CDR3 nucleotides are TGTGCCAGCAGTTTATGGGGGGAAAGGGAGCCCCAGCATTTT. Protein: CASSLWGEREPQHF.

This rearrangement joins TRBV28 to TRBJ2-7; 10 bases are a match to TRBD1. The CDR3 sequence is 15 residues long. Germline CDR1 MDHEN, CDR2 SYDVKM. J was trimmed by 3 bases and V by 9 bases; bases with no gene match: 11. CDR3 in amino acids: CASEDPGTGVYEQYF. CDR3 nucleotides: TGTGCCAGTGAGGATCCAGGGACAGGGGTCTACGAGCAGTACTTC.

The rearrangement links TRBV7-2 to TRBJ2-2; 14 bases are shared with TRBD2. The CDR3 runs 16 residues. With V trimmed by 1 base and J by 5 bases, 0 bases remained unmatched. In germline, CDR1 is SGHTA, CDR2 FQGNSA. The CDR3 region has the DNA TGTGCCAGCAGCTTAGGGACTAGCGGGAGGACCGGGGAGCTGTTTTTT. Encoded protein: CASSLGTSGRTGELFF.

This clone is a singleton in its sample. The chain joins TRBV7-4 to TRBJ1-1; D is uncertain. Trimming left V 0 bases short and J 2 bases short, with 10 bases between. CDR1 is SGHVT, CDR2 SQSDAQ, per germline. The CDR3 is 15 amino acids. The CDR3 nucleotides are TGTGCCAGCAGCTTAGCGTATCGGGTTAACACTGAAGCTTTCTTT. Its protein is CASSLAYRVNTEAFF.

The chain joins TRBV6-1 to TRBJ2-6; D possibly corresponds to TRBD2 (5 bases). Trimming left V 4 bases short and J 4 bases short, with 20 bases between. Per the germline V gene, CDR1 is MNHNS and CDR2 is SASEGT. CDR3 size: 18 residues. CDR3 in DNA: TGTGCCAGCAGTGTCGACACCGGGGTTGTGTCCGGGGCCAACGTCCTGACTTTC. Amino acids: CASSVDTGVVSGANVLTF.

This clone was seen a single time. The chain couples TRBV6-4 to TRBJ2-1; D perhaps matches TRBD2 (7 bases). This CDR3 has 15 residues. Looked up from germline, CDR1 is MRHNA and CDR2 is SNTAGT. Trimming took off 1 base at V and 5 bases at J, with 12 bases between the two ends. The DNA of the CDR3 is TGTGCCAGCAGTGACTTGTCGGGGGGCAACAATGAGCAGTTCTTC. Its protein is CASSDLSGGNNEQFF.

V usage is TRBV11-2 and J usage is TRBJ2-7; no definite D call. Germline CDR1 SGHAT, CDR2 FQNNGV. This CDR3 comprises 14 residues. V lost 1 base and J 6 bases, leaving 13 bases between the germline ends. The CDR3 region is CASSLARASGEQYF. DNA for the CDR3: TGTGCCAGCAGCTTAGCTAGGGCATCCGGCGAGCAGTACTTC.

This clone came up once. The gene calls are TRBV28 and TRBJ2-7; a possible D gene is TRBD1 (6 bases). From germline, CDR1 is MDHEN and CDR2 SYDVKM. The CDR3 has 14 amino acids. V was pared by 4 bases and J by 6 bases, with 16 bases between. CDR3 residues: CASSSPPTGSEQYF. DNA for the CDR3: TGTGCCAGCAGTTCGCCTCCGACAGGCAGCGAGCAGTACTTC.

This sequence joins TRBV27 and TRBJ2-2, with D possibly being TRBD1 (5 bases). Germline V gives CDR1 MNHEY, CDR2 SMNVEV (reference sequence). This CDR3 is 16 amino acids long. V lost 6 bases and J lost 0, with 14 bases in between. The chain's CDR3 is CASRLFREPNTGELFF. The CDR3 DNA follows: TGTGCCAGCAGGCTTTTCAGGGAACCGAACACCGGGGAGCTGTTTTTT.

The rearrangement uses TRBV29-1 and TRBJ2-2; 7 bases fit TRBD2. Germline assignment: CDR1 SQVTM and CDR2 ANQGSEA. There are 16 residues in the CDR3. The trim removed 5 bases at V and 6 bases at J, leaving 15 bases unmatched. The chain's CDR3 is CSVLSGLPGEAGELFF. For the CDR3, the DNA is TGCAGCGTTTTGTCGGGACTACCGGGTGAGGCCGGGGAGCTGTTTTTT.

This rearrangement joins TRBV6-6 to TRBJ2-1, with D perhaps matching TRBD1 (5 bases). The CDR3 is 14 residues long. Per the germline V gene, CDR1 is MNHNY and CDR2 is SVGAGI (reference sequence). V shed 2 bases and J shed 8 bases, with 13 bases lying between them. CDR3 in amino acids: CASSYGQGVDEQFF. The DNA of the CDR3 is TGTGCCAGCAGTTACGGGCAGGGTGTCGATGAGCAGTTCTTC.